One sample yielded the 15 T cell receptor beta chains listed below, sequenced in a study of shared clonotypes between healthy human individuals. The data were produced by immunoSEQ multiplex PCR, yet TCRdb's version contains in-frame clones alone and is incomplete. The data contain about 1.1 million clones, 60% to 85% of them singletons. Source material: memory CD4+ T cells from PBMCs. Subset of the sample: CD45RA-negative fraction. These receptors came from a man between 18 and 29 years old in good health. Some clones in this sample may be carry-over from other donors' samples.

The chain employs TRBV5-1 and TRBJ2-7; a weak D match, TRBD1 (5 bases). Germline CDR1 SGHRS, CDR2 YFSETQ. The CDR3 is 14 residues long. V was pared by 3 bases and J by 0 bases, with 10 bases between. This CDR3 reads CASSWGGLSYEQYF. CDR3 sequence (DNA): TGCGCCAGCAGCTGGGGCGGCCTCTCCTACGAGCAGTACTTC.

The V call is TRBV11-2, the J call TRBJ2-1; TRBD2 agrees at 10 bases. V shed 5 bases, J shed 10 bases, and the junction held 5 bases outside the gene matches. This CDR3 contains 13 residues. Germline-derived CDR1 and CDR2 are SGHAT and FQNNGV. This CDR3 is CASSPGGLAEQFF. In nucleotides, the CDR3 is TGTGCCAGCAGCCCAGGGGGACTAGCGGAGCAGTTCTTC.

The chain joins TRBV6-1 to TRBJ2-1, with 8 bases aligning to TRBD1. J gave up 5 bases and V 5 bases, and 8 bases lay outside the gene matches. Germline V gives CDR1 MNHNS, CDR2 SASEGT. The CDR3 has 15 amino acids. The CDR3 spells CASSLRTGSDNEQFF. The CDR3 DNA follows: TGTGCCAGCAGTCTGCGGACAGGGTCTGACAATGAGCAGTTCTTC.

The chain has TRBV18 and TRBJ1-4, with unresolved D. V was cut by 4 bases and J by 0 bases, with 9 bases left in between. Germline V gene data show CDR1 as KGHSH and CDR2 as LQKENI. This CDR3 is 15 amino acids long. The CDR3 reads CASSRNSATNEKLFF. The CDR3 bases are TGTGCCAGCTCACGAAACAGTGCAACTAATGAAAAACTGTTTTTT.

V gene TRBV28 combines with J gene TRBJ2-7; D gene uncertain. This CDR3 has 13 amino acids. Germline CDR1 and CDR2: MDHEN and SYDVKM. Trimming removed 11 bases at V and 0 bases at J, with 14 bases between. Written as DNA, the CDR3 is TGTGCCTTACAGACTTCTAGCTCCTACGAGCAGTACTTC. Amino acid sequence: CALQTSSSYEQYF.

The V gene is TRBV6-6, the J gene TRBJ2-5; 7 nucleotides match TRBD1. V lost 2 bases, J lost 5 bases, and 5 bases stayed unmatched. The germline V gene encodes CDR1 MNHNY and CDR2 SVGAGI (reference sequence). The CDR3 covers 14 residues. CDR3 nucleotide sequence: TGTGCCAGCAGTTACCTTGCGACAGGGGAGACCCAGTACTTC. Translating gives CASSYLATGETQYF.

This clone has just a few counts. The chain couples TRBV4-2 to TRBJ2-3; D gene uncertain. CDR1 LGHNA and CDR2 YNFKEQ come from the germline V gene. V dropped 1 base and J dropped 0 bases, with 8 bases sitting between them. This CDR3 is 15 amino acids long. The CDR3 DNA reads as TGTGCCAGCAGCCAAGTGAGAAGTAGCACAGATACGCAGTATTTT. Translating it yields CASSQVRSSTDTQYF.

The J gene is TRBJ1-1, the V gene TRBV9; a possible D gene is TRBD1 (5 bases). Germline-derived CDR1 and CDR2 are SGDLS and YYNGEE. Trimming took 2 bases from V and 1 from J, leaving 12 bases between them. The CDR3 sequence is 15 residues long. This chain's CDR3 is CASSVRTGRNTEAFF. The CDR3, as DNA: TGTGCCAGCAGCGTCAGAACGGGACGGAACACTGAAGCTTTCTTT.

The genes are TRBV4-2 and TRBJ2-1; TRBD2 aligns across 12 bases. The ends lost 0 bases at V and 10 bases at J; junction bases unmatched: 4. Germline CDR1 and CDR2: LGHNA and YNFKEQ. The CDR3 is 15 residues long. The CDR3 coding sequence is TGTGCCAGCAGCCAAGAACTAGCGGGAGGCTGGGAGCAGTTCTTC. Translated: CASSQELAGGWEQFF.

The chain employs TRBV5-4 and TRBJ2-5; a possible D gene is TRBD2 (5 bases). V dropped 4 bases and J dropped 0 bases, with 13 bases sitting between them. Per germline, CDR1 SGHNT and CDR2 YYREEE (reference sequence). There are 15 residues in the CDR3. The chain's CDR3 is CASSLGLLYQETQYF. DNA of the CDR3: TGTGCCAGCAGCCTCGGACTTTTGTACCAAGAGACCCAGTACTTC.

V usage is TRBV28 and J usage is TRBJ1-2; D is perhaps TRBD1 (5 bases). The CDR3 covers 13 residues. The V gene's germline CDR1 is MDHEN and CDR2 SYDVKM. V was shortened by 3 bases and J by 8 bases, with 13 bases between the two germline ends. As DNA, the CDR3 is TGTGCCAGCAGTTTTGCAGGGAGGGTCGGCTACACCTTC. Translating it yields CASSFAGRVGYTF.

The chain joins TRBV28 to TRBJ1-4; 8 nucleotides match TRBD1. Per germline, CDR1 MDHEN and CDR2 SYDVKM. J gave up 8 bases and V 6 bases, and 5 bases lay outside the gene matches. The CDR3 runs 13 residues. The CDR3 DNA sequence: TGTGCCAGCAGGGGACAGGCTAGAGAAAAACTGTTTTTT. Protein sequence: CASRGQAREKLFF.

This sequence joins TRBV7-3 and TRBJ2-7, with D possibly TRBD1 on 5 matching bases. The V end was cut by 1 base, the J end by 5 bases, with 12 bases between. Germline values: CDR1 SGHTA, CDR2 FQGTGA. The CDR3 is 14 residues long. The CDR3 DNA reads as TGTGCCAGCAGCTTAATGGGGCCTGAGGACGAGCAGTACTTC. Translating gives CASSLMGPEDEQYF.

This chain links TRBV11-2 with TRBJ2-2, with D possibly TRBD1 on 6 matching bases. CDR1 and CDR2 (germline): SGHAT, FQNNGV. V lost 4 bases, J lost 4 bases, and 16 bases lay in between. The CDR3 length is 16 residues. CDR3 sequence: CASSSRQERGTGELFF. The CDR3 DNA reads as TGTGCCAGCAGCTCAAGACAGGAAAGGGGCACCGGGGAGCTGTTTTTT.

The chain carries TRBV28 and TRBJ1-1; 8 nucleotides align to TRBD1. CDR3 length: 16 amino acids. The germline CDR1 and CDR2 sequences are MDHEN and SYDVKM. V gave up 4 bases and J gave up 7 bases; unmatched junction bases: 14. CDR3 sequence reads: CASSSPNRGKFGEAFF. The CDR3 DNA is TGTGCCAGCAGTTCCCCAAACAGGGGGAAGTTCGGTGAAGCTTTCTTT.